This T cell receptor beta chain came from a study of blood T cell repertoires in COVID-19. Study overall: Samples of COVID-19 (acute and convalescent) were obtained from the United States, Italy and Spain. Sources were T cells, B-cell-depleted T cells, or PBMCs; the material itself was cDNA or gDNA.

How the authors handled the data: The assay estimated nucleated cells by amplifying reference gene primers. Data came from immunoSEQ multiplex PCR; TCRdb stores just in-frame clones and leaves some out. D and trimming were read from the DNA, whereas the V and J calls and clone size are those reported in that table. The sample carries tens of thousands of clones, about 90% recorded once. This clone was seen a handful of times. V was pared by 1 base and J by 6 bases, with 13 bases between. The CDR3 consists of 15 residues. Per the germline V gene, CDR1 is LNHDA and CDR2 is SQIVND (reference sequence). The source of this sequence is a man in his 60s with acute or convalescent COVID-19. The rearrangement joins TRBV19 to TRBJ2-1; tentatively, D is TRBD2 (6 bases). Sequencing was carried out using peripheral blood. The CDR3 loop reads CASSIVRGLGNEQFF. The CDR3 bases are TGTGCCAGTAGTATAGTACGGGGGTTAGGCAATGAGCAGTTCTTC.